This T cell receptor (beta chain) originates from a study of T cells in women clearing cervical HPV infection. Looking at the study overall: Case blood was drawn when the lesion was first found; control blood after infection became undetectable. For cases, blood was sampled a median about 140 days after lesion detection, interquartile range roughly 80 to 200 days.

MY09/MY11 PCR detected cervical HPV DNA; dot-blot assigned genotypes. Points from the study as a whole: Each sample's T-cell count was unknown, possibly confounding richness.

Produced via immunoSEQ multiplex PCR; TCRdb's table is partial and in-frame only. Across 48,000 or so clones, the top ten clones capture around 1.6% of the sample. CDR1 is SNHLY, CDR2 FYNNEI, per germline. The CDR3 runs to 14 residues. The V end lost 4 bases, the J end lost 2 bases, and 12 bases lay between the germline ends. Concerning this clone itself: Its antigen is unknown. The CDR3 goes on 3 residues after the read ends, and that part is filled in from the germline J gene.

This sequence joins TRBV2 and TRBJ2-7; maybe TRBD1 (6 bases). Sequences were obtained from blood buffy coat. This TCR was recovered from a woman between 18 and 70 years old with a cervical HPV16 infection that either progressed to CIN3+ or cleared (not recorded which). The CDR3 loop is CASSAQGLAYEQYF. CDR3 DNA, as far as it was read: TGTGCCAGCAGTGCACAGGGTTTGGCCTACGAG.